The entry that follows covers one TCR beta chain sequence. There are 14 residues in the CDR3. Trimming removed 7 bases from V and 8 bases from J, with 20 bases in between. Germline V lookup: CDR1 SNHLY, CDR2 FYNNEI. Clones were sequenced by immunoSEQ multiplex PCR, and TCRdb holds only the in-frame ones, with some missing. The sample gives some 300,000 clones, roughly nine tenths of which show up once; less than 9.5% is in the top ten. Participants spanned ages roughly 18 to 90 years and resided in 20 to 30 US areas. Which cohort a participant joined came from the clinical history participants gave. This specimen belongs to a study of blood T cell repertoires in COVID-19. Study at large: Nucleic acid was either cDNA or gDNA, and it came from T cells, B-cell-depleted T cells, or PBMCs.

This sequence originates from a woman in her twenties or thirties who had recovered from COVID-19. The sequenced material came from PBMCs or T cells enriched from blood (not recorded which). The chain is built from TRBV2 and TRBJ1-2; D is unresolved. The CDR3 loop reads CASTVFLLGGGYTF. CDR3 nucleotide sequence: TGTGCCAGCACTGTGTTTCTATTAGGAGGCGGCTACACCTTC. Full variable domain (rest looked up from reference TRBV2 and TRBJ1-2): EPEVTQTPSHQVTQMGQEVILRCVPISNHLYFYWYRQILGQKVEFLVSFYNNEISEKSEIFDDQFSVERPDGSNFTLKIRSTKLEDSAMYFCASTVFLLGGGYTFGSGTRLTVV.